A selection of T cell receptor beta chains follows, all from one sample in a study of blood T cells in healthy people across ages. TCRdb reprocessed the 5' RACE reads with MiXCR, giving one entry per CDR3 protein. The top ten hold 13% of the sample, which has roughly 680,000 distinct CDR3 sequences, over 40% seen once. Sample: blood. These TCRs come from an elderly woman in good health. Both conserved end residues are part of each CDR3. The order of the fields is J gene, V gene, D gene, clone size, CDR3 length, CDR3 protein, CDR3 DNA. A D gene is named only where the DNA matches it firmly. Only some rows state a clone size, as once, few, many or a class for expanded clones.

TRBJ2-2 | TRBV27 | NA | few | 18 | CASSRFWRMGRNTGELFF | TGTGCCAGCAGTCGGTTTTGGCGGATGGGCAGGAACACCGGGGAGCTGTTTTTT
TRBJ1-4 | TRBV12-3/TRBV12-4 | NA | NA | 13 | CASSLSLFEKLFF | TGTGCCAGCAGTTTGTCGTTGTTTGAAAAACTGTTTTTT
TRBJ1-5 | TRBV14 | TRBD1 | NA | 14 | CASSQGGQNQPQHF | TGTGCCAGCAGCCAAGGGGGACAGAATCAGCCCCAGCATTTT
TRBJ2-1 | TRBV10-3 | NA | NA | 17 | CAISEDSKTYTCNEQFF | TGTGCCATCAGTGAGGACAGCAAAACCTACACCTGTAATGAGCAGTTCTTC
TRBJ2-7 | TRBV14 | NA | once | 16 | CASSLPGPPSPYEQYF | TGTGCCAGCAGTCTCCCGGGACCCCCTTCCCCCTACGAGCAGTACTTC
TRBJ2-1 | TRBV5-1 | TRBD1 | NA | 15 | CASSLGGTGPNEQFF | TGCGCCAGCAGCTTGGGAGGGACAGGGCCCAATGAGCAGTTCTTC
TRBJ1-2 | TRBV10-2 | TRBD1 | once | 14 | CASSQQGADGGYTF | TGCGCCAGCAGTCAACAGGGGGCGGATGGTGGCTACACCTTC
TRBJ2-3 | TRBV11-1 | TRBD2 | many | 21 | CASSLRGRDYLPQSRTDTQYF | TGTGCCAGCAGCCTCAGAGGACGGGACTACCTACCACAGTCACGCACAGATACGCAGTATTTT
TRBJ2-3 | TRBV7-3 | NA | many | 17 | CASSLSGGTLYTDTQYF | TGTGCCAGCAGCTTAAGTGGTGGGACCTTATACACAGATACGCAGTATTTT
TRBJ2-1 | TRBV5-1 | TRBD1 | many | 16 | CASSLRQGAFSNEQFF | TGCGCCAGCAGCTTGCGACAGGGGGCATTCAGCAATGAGCAGTTCTTC
TRBJ2-7 | TRBV10-2 | NA | NA | 16 | CASSESAGTGSYEQYF | TGCGCCAGCAGTGAGTCGGCGGGGACTGGCTCCTACGAGCAGTACTTC
TRBJ2-3 | TRBV14 | NA | NA | 14 | CASSRQGLADTQYF | TGTGCCAGCAGCCGGCAGGGGTTAGCAGATACGCAGTATTTT
TRBJ2-1 | TRBV6-1 | NA | NA | 13 | CASEGGGRSEQFF | TGTGCCAGCGAAGGAGGGGGCCGGTCTGAGCAGTTCTTC
TRBJ2-7 | TRBV12-3/TRBV12-4 | NA | NA | 14 | CASCKDGSFGEQYF | TGTGCCAGCTGTAAGGACGGTTCTTTCGGCGAGCAGTACTTC
TRBJ1-2 | TRBV20-1 | TRBD1 | once | 13 | CSANRADRGGYTF | TGCAGTGCGAACAGGGCGGACAGGGGTGGCTACACCTTC
TRBJ2-3 | TRBV28 | NA | few | 14 | CASMQGGGTDTQYF | TGTGCCAGCATGCAGGGTGGGGGCACAGATACGCAGTATTTT
TRBJ1-4 | TRBV5-1 | TRBD1 | NA | 14 | CASSSTGSLGKLFF | TGCGCCAGCAGCTCGACAGGGTCCTTAGGAAAACTGTTTTTT
TRBJ2-3 | TRBV5-1 | NA | many | 14 | CASSAGLGTDTQYF | TGCGCCAGCAGCGCAGGCCTAGGCACAGATACGCAGTATTTT
TRBJ1-2 | TRBV29-1 | NA | NA | 14 | CSVEEPRADYGYTF | TGCAGCGTTGAAGAACCCAGGGCGGACTATGGCTACACCTTC
TRBJ1-5 | TRBV20-1 | NA | NA | 15 | CSATQWGYSNQLQHF | TGCAGTGCTACTCAGTGGGGATATAGCAATCAGCTCCAGCATTTT
TRBJ2-3 | TRBV20-1 | NA | NA | 13 | CSAPHISTDTQYF | TGCAGTGCTCCGCATATTAGCACAGATACGCAGTATTTT
TRBJ2-3 | TRBV28 | TRBD2 | NA | 16 | CASSSPSGGATDTQYF | TGTGCCAGCAGTTCCCCTAGCGGGGGGGCGACAGATACGCAGTATTTT
TRBJ1-1 | TRBV20-1 | NA | NA | 13 | CSAREGPNTEAFF | TGCAGTGCTAGAGAGGGTCCGAACACTGAAGCTTTCTTT
TRBJ2-1 | TRBV7-9 | NA | many | 14 | CASSFQARYNEQFF | TGTGCCAGCAGCTTCCAGGCAAGGTACAATGAGCAGTTCTTC
TRBJ1-2 | TRBV28 | TRBD1 | many | 13 | CASSRTGGHGYTF | TGTGCCAGCAGTAGGACAGGGGGTCATGGCTACACCTTC
TRBJ2-3 | TRBV21-1 | NA | many | 15 | CASNPGQGFTDTQYF | TGTGCCAGCAACCCGGGACAGGGGTTCACAGATACGCAGTATTTT
TRBJ2-1 | TRBV13 | TRBD1 | few | 14 | CASSLGDRGNEQFF | TGTGCCAGCAGCTTAGGGGACAGGGGGAATGAGCAGTTCTTC
TRBJ1-4 | TRBV14 | NA | few | 15 | CASSQVVGAFGKLFF | TGTGCCAGCAGCCAAGTGGTGGGGGCGTTTGGAAAACTGTTTTTT
TRBJ2-3 | TRBV9 | NA | NA | 13 | CASSSHRSDTQYF | TGTGCCAGCAGCTCCCACCGCTCCGATACGCAGTATTTT
TRBJ2-1 | TRBV12-3/TRBV12-4 | TRBD2 | few | 16 | CASSPLAGDTYNEQFF | TGTGCCAGCAGCCCACTAGCGGGAGACACCTACAATGAGCAGTTCTTC
TRBJ2-3 | TRBV6-1 | NA | many | 18 | CASRTRGPGTRSTDTQYF | TGTGCCAGCAGAACACGGGGCCCCGGGACTCGCAGCACAGATACGCAGTATTTT
TRBJ2-7 | TRBV27 | NA | NA | 16 | CASSFVAGDRYYEQYF | TGTGCCAGCAGTTTTGTGGCCGGCGACAGGTACTACGAGCAGTACTTC
TRBJ1-6 | TRBV5-1 | NA | NA | 14 | CASSWTGLNSPPHF | TGCGCCAGCAGTTGGACGGGACTAAATTCACCCCCCCACTTT
TRBJ2-7 | TRBV28 | TRBD1 | NA | 19 | CASSLSPGQQRWGSYEQYF | TGTGCCAGCAGTTTGTCGCCGGGACAGCAAAGGTGGGGCTCCTACGAGCAGTACTTC
TRBJ1-2 | TRBV3-1 | NA | many | 14 | CASSPDSGGYGYTF | TGTGCCAGCAGCCCTGACTCGGGCGGCTATGGCTACACCTTC
TRBJ1-5 | TRBV20-1 | NA | many | 14 | CSARAGSSNQPQHF | TGCAGTGCTAGAGCGGGGAGCAGCAATCAGCCCCAGCATTTT